The TCR beta chain under discussion was sequenced for a study of cytomegalovirus exposure and HLA in healthy donors. Germline V lookup: CDR1 SQVTM, CDR2 ANQGSEA. The CDR3 is made up of 16 amino acids. With 4 bases clipped from V and 6 bases from J, the junction kept 14 bases outside the gene matches. Notes on the study in general: Sequencing likely caused a cluster of highly shared sequence variants.

Details on this clone: The antigen is undetermined.

The PCR used 60 Vbeta and 13 Jbeta primers. Sequencing was performed with immunoSEQ multiplex PCR; in TCRdb, only in-frame clones are kept and a portion is missing. The sample records around 190,000 clones, about 76% being singletons. The chain is built from TRBV29-1 and TRBJ2-2; TRBD2 aligns across 7 bases. This sequence was found in a woman aged 50 to 65 in good health and CMV-seronegative. The sequencing input was PBMCs. The CDR3 coding sequence is TGCAGCGTTGGTGTTATGGGAGGGTCAAAAGCCGGGGAGCTGTTTTTT. Encoded protein: CSVGVMGGSKAGELFF.